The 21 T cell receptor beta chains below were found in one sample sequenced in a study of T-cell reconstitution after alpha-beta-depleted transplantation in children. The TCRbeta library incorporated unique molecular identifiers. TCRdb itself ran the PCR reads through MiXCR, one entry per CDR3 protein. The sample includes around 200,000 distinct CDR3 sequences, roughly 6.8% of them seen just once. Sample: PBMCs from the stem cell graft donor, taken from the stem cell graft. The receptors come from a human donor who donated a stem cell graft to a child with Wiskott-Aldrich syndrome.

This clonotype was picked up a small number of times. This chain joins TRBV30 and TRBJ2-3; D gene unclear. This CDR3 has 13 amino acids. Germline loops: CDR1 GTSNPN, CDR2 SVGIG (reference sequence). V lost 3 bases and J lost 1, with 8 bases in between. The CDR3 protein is CAWRHRGTDTQYF. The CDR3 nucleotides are TGTGCCTGGAGACACCGCGGCACAGATACGCAGTATTTT. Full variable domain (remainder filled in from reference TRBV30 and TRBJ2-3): SQTIHQWPATLVQPVGSPLSLECTVEGTSNPNLYWYRQAAGRGLQLLFYSVGIGQISSEVPQNLSASRPQDRQFILSSKKLLLSDSGFYLCAWRHRGTDTQYFGPGTRLTVL.

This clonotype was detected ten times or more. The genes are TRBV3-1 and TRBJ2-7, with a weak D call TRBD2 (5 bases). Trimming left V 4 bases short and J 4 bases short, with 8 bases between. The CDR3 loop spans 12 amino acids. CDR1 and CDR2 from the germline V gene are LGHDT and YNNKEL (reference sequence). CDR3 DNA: TGTGCCAGCAGCCGACGAGGGTACGAGCAGTACTTC. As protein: CASSRRGYEQYF.

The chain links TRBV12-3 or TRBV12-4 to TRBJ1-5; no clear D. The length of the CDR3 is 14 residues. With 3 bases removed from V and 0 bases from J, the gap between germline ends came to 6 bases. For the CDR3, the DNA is TGTGCCAGCAGTTTTCCGATTAGCAATCAGCCCCAGCATTTT. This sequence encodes CASSFPISNQPQHF.

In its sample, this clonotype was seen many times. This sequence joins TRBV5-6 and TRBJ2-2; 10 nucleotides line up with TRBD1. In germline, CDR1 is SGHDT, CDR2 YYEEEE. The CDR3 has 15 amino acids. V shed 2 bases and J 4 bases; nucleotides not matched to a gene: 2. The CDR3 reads CASSFRDRGTGELFF. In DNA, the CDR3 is TGTGCCAGCAGCTTCCGGGACAGGGGCACCGGGGAGCTGTTTTTT.

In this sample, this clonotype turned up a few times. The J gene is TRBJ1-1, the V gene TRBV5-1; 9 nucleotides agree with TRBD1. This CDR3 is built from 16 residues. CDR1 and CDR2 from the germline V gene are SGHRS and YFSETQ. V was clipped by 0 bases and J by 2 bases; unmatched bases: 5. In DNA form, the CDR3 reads TGCGCCAGCAGCTTGGCGGGGACAGGGCACAACACTGAAGCTTTCTTT. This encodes CASSLAGTGHNTEAFF.

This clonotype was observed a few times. In DNA, the CDR3 is TGCGCCAGCAGCTCGGGGGGATTCCAGGATACGCAGTATTTT. Its protein is CASSSGGFQDTQYF. The V and J genes are TRBV5-1 and TRBJ2-3, with 7 bases aligning to TRBD2. The J segment lost 6 bases and the V segment lost 3 bases, leaving 7 bases of the junction unmatched. The CDR3 loop spans 14 amino acids. Germline CDR1 reads SGHRS; CDR2 reads YFSETQ.

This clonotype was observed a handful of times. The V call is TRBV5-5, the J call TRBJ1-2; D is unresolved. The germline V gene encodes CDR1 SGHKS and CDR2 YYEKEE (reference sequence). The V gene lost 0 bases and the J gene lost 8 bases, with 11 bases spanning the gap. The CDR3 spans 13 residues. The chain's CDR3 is CASSLGRIGGYTF. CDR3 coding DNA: TGTGCCAGCAGCTTGGGCAGGATCGGGGGCTACACCTTC.

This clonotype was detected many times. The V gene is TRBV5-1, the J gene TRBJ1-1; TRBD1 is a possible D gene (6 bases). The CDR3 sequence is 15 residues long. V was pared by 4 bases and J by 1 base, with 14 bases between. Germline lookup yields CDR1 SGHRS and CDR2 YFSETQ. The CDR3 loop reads CASSPLQGRNTEAFF. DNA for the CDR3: TGCGCCAGCAGCCCATTACAGGGAAGGAACACTGAAGCTTTCTTT.

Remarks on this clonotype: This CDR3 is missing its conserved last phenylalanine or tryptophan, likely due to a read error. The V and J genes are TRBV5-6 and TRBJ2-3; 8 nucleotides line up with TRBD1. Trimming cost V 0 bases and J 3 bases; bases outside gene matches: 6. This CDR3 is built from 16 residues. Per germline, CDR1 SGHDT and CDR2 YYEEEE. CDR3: CASSLVGDRGTDTQYL. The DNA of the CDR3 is TGTGCCAGCAGCTTGGTGGGTGACAGGGGAACAGATACGCAGTATTTA.

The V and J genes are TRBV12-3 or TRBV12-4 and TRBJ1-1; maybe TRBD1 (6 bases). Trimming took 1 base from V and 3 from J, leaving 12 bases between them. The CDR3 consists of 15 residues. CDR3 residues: CASSLGRGWDTEAFF. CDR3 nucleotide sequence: TGTGCCAGCAGTTTAGGGAGGGGGTGGGACACTGAAGCTTTCTTT.

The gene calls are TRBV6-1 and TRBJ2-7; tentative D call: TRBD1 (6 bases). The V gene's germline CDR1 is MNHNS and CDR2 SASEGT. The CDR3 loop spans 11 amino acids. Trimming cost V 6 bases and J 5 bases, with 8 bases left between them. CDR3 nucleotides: TGTGCCAGCAGAGGGGGAGACGAGCAGTACTTC. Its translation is CASRGGDEQYF.

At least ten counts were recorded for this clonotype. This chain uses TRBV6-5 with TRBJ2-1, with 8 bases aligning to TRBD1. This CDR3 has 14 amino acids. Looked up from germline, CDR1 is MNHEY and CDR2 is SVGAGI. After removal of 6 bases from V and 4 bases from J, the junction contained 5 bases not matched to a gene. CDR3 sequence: CASRGTGAYNEQFF. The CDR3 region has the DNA TGTGCCAGCAGAGGGACAGGAGCTTACAATGAGCAGTTCTTC.

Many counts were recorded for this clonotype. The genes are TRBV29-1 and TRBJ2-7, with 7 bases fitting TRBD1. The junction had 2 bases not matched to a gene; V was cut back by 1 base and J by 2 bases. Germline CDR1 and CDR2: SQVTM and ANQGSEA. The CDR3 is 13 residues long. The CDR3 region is CSVEAGQTYEQYF. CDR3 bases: TGCAGCGTTGAAGCGGGACAGACCTACGAGCAGTACTTC.

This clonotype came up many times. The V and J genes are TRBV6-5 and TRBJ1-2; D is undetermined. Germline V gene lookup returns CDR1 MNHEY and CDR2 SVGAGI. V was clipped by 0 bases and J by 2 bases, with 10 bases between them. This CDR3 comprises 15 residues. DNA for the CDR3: TGTGCCAGCAGTTACTCATATGGGCAGAACTATGGCTACACCTTC. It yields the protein CASSYSYGQNYGYTF.

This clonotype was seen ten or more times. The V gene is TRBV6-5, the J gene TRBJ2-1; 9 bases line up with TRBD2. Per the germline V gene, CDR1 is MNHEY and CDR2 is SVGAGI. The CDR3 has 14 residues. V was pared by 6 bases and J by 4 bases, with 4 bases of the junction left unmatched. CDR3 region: CASSRGGGYNEQFF. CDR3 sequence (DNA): TGTGCCAGCAGCCGCGGGGGGGGGTACAATGAGCAGTTCTTC.

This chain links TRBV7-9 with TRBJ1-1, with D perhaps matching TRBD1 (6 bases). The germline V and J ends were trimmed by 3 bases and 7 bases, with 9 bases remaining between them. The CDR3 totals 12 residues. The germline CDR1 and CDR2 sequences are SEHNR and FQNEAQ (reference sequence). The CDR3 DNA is TGTGCCAGCAGCTTCGACAGGATTGAAGCTTTCTTT. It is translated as CASSFDRIEAFF.

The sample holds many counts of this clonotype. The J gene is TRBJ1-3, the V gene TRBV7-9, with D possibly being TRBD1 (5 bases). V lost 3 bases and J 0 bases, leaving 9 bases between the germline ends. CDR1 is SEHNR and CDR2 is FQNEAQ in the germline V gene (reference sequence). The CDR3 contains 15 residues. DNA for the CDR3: TGTGCCAGCAGCTTCGGGACTACCTCTGGAAACACCATATATTTT. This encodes CASSFGTTSGNTIYF.

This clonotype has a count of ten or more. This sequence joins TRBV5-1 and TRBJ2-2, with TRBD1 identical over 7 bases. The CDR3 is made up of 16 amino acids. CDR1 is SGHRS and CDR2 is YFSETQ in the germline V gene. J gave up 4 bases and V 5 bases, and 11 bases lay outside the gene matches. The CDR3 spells CASRPDDRATTGELFF. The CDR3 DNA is TGCGCCAGCAGACCCGACGACAGGGCGACCACCGGGGAGCTGTTTTTT.

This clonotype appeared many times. In DNA, the CDR3 is TGTGCCAGCAGTTACCGGGACCAGGCTTTCTTT. Protein: CASSYRDQAFF. V and J are TRBV12-3 or TRBV12-4 and TRBJ1-1; the D gene is possibly TRBD1 (5 bases). Deletions cut 4 bases from V and 11 bases from J, with 11 bases between. This CDR3 region has 11 residues.

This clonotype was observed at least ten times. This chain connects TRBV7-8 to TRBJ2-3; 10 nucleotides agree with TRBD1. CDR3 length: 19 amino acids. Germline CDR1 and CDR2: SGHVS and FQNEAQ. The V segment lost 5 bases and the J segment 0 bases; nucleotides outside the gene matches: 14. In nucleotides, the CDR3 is TGTGCCAGCAGCGACCGTATGGACAGGGGGTATTCTAGCACAGATACGCAGTATTTT. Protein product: CASSDRMDRGYSSTDTQYF. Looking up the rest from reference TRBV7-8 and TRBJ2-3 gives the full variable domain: GAGVSQSPRYKVAKRGQDVALRCDPISGHVSLFWYQQALGQGPEFLTYFQNEAQLDKSGLPSDRFFAERPEGSVSTLKIQRTQQEDSAVYLCASSDRMDRGYSSTDTQYFGPGTRLTVL.

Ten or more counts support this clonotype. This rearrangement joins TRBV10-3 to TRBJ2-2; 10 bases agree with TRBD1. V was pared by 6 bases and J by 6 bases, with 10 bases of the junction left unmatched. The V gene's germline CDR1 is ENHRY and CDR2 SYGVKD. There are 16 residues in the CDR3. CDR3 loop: CAIRAPGQGIAGELFF. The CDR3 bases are TGTGCCATCAGGGCCCCGGGACAGGGGATCGCCGGGGAGCTGTTTTTT.